The clone carrying this T cell receptor (beta chain) was found many times. This record belongs to a study of Graves' ophthalmopathy and Graves' hyperthyroidism. Exclusion criteria comprised other autoimmune diseases, uncontrolled infections, pregnancy or lactation in patients. Germline lookup yields CDR1 SGDLS and CDR2 YYNGEE. V lost 0 bases to trimming and J lost 4 bases, with 4 bases between them. The CDR3 consists of 12 residues. Amplification targeted the TCR beta CDR3 regions, with RNA transcripts as the source material. In the first round, RT-PCR was carried out with HTBI primers, and a multiplex PCR formed the second round. TCRdb reprocessed the multiplex PCR reads via MiXCR and lists one record per CDR3 protein. Among about 1.1 million distinct CDR3 sequences listed, less than 45% were seen once.

The TCR originated in an adult man with Graves' hyperthyroidism. Sample: peripheral blood or thyroid tissue (not recorded which). The chain links TRBV9 to TRBJ1-2; D not resolved. CDR3 amino acids: CASSVDSYGYTF. CDR3 DNA: TGTGCCAGCAGCGTAGACAGCTATGGCTACACCTTC. Combining the CDR3 with reference TRBV9 and TRBJ1-2 gives the whole variable domain DSGVTQTPKHLITATGQRVTLRCSPRSGDLSVYWYQQSLDQGLQFLIQYYNGEERAKGNILERFSAQQFPDLHSELNLSSLELGDSALYFCASSVDSYGYTFGSGTRLTVV.